This TCR beta chain is drawn from a study of CD8 T cells in ankylosing spondylitis. Overall study findings and caveats: In ankylosing spondylitis blood, a motif of seven or eight highly homologous TCR beta variants appeared characteristic. Significantly higher representation of disease-linked clones was reported for matched ankylosing spondylitis synovial fluid.

There are 15 residues in the CDR3. Trimming removed 1 base from V and 4 bases from J; junction bases left unmatched: 7. Germline loops: CDR1 MGHRA, CDR2 YSYEKL. A remark on this clonotype: Its antigen is not identified.

Library preparation for TCR beta used quantitative 5'-RACE with molecular barcodes. A single record per CDR3 protein comes from TCRdb applying MiXCR to the 5' RACE reads. The profile shows about 440,000 distinct CDR3 sequences, over 15% of them singletons. This chain links TRBV4-1 with TRBJ2-7; the match to TRBD2 covers 7 bases. The sequenced material came from blood, either unsorted or a sorted T cell fraction (not recorded which). This receptor was taken from a male donor with ankylosing spondylitis. In nucleotides, the CDR3 is TGCGCCAGCAGCCAAGTTTCCGGGACTAATTACGAGCAGTACTTC. Protein: CASSQVSGTNYEQYF.